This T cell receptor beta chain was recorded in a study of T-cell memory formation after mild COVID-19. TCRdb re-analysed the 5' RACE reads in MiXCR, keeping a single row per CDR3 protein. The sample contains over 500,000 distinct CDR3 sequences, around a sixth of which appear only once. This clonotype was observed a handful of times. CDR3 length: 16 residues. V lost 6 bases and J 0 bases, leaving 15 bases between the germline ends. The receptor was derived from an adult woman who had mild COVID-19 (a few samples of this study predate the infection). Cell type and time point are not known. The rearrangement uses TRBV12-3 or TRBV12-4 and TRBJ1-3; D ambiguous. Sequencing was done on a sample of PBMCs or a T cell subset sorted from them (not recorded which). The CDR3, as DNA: TGTGCCAGCAGCGATCGCCTGGTGGGCTCTGGAAACACCATATATTTT. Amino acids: CASSDRLVGSGNTIYF.